This T cell receptor beta chain was captured by sequencing in a study of beta chain features in type 1 diabetes. The investigators reverse transcribed all of the isolated RNA, so they sequenced expressed TCRB transcripts. Clones were read by immunoSEQ multiplex PCR, and TCRdb kept only the in-frame ones, dropping some. Of under 450,000 clones detected, over 13% appear once; the ten largest clones hold more than 0.015%. CDR1 and CDR2 from the germline V gene are MNHNS and SASEGT. The ends were cut back, 3 bases at V and 9 bases at J, with 24 bases in the middle. The CDR3 sequence is 17 residues long. Each sorted population was over 98% pure.

Sequencing input: naive CD4+ T cells from blood. The clonotype comes from a woman under 30 in good health. The chain joins TRBV6-1 to TRBJ2-1; TRBD1 might be the D (5 bases). In nucleotides, the CDR3 is TGTGCCAGCAGTGATTCCTGGGGCGGTGCCTCCTTCCGTGAGCAGTTCTTC. Its translation is CASSDSWGGASFREQFF.